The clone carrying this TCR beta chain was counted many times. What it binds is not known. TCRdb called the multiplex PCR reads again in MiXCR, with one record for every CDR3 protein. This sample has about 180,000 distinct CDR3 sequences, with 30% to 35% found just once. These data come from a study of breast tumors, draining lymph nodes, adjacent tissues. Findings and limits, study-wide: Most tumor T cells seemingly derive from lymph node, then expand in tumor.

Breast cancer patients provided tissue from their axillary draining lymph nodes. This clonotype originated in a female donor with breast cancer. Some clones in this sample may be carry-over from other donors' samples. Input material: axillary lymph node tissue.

The CDR3: CAWKELAFSYEQYF. The CDR3 bases are TGTGCCTGGAAGGAACTAGCCTTTTCTTACGAGCAGTACTTC. The chain couples TRBV30 to TRBJ2-7, with D perhaps TRBD2 (6 bases). This CDR3 region has 14 residues. With 4 bases removed from V and 4 bases from J, the gap between germline ends came to 17 bases. Germline CDR1 and CDR2: GTSNPN and SVGIG (reference sequence).